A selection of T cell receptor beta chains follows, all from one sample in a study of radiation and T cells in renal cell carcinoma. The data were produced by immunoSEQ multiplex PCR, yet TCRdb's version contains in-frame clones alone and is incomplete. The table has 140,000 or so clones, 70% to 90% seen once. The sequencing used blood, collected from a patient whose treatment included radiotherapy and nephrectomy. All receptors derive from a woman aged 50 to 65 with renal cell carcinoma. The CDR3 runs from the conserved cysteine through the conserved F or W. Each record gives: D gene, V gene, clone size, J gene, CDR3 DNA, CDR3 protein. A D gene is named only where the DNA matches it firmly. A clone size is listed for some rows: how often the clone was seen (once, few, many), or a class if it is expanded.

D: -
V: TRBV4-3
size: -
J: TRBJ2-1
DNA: TGCGCCAGCAGCCCAATAGTGAGGCTAGTCAATGAGCAGTTCTTC
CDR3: CASSPIVRLVNEQFF

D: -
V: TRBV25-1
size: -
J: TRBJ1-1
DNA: TGTGCCAGCAGTGTACCGGGGTCGGGCACTGAAGCTTTCTTT
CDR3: CASSVPGSGTEAFF

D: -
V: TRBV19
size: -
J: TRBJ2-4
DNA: TGTGCCAGTAAAAACGCGGGCGGCAAAAACATTCAGTACTTC
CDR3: CASKNAGGKNIQYF

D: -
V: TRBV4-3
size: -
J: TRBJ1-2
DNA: TGCGCCAGCAGCCAAGGGGGGGGAGTTTATGGCTACACCTTC
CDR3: CASSQGGGVYGYTF

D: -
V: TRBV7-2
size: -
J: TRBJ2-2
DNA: TGTGCCAGCAGCTTAGGGACAGCGAACACCGGGGAGCTGTTTTTT
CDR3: CASSLGTANTGELFF

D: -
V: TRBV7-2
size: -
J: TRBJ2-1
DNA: TGTGCCAGCAGCTTAGCGGTCGGAAGCCTCCTCTTC
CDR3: CASSLAVGSLLF

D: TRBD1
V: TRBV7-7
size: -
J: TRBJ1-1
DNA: TGTGCTAGCAGCTTGGGGACAGGGGGCGCAATGTTAAACACTGAAGCTTTCTTT
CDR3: CASSLGTGGAMLNTEAFF

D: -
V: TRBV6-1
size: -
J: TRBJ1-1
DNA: TGTGCCAGCAGTGAACAGGGAACGGATGCTTTCTTT
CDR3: CASSEQGTDAFF

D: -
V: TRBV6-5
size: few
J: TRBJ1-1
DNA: TGTGCCAGCAGCCGTGACAGAGAAGCTTTCTTT
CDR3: CASSRDREAFF

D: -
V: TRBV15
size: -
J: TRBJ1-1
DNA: TGTGCCACCAGCAGTCTTATGTTAGAGGGGACTGAAGCTTTCTTT
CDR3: CATSSLMLEGTEAFF

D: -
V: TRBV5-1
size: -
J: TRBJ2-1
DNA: TGCGCCAGCAGCTTTGGGCAGATCGATGAGCAGTTCTTC
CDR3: CASSFGQIDEQFF

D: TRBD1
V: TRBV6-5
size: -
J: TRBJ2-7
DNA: TGTGCCAGCAAGAGACCGGGACAGGGGGCTTGGGAGCAGTACTTC
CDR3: CASKRPGQGAWEQYF

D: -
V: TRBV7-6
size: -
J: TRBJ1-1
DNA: TGTGCCAGCGGGGCCAGGGTGAACACTGAAGCTTTCTTT
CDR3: CASGARVNTEAFF

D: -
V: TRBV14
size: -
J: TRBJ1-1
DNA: TGTGCCAGCAGCCAAGATATCTCGGGGACAGCTTTCTTT
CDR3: CASSQDISGTAFF

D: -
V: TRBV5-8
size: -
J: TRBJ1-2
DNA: TGTGCCAGCAGCCCCACTTCAAGTAACTATGGCTACACCTTC
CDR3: CASSPTSSNYGYTF

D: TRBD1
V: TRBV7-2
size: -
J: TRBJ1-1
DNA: TGTGCCAGCAGCTGGGCCGGGACAGCCTCGAACACTGAAGCTTTCTTT
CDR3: CASSWAGTASNTEAFF

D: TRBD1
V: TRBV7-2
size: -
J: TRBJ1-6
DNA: TGTGCCAGCAGCACAGGGGAGAGCTCCTATAATTCACCCCTCCACTTT
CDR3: CASSTGESSYNSPLHF

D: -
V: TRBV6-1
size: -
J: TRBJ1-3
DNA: TGTGCCAGCAGTGAAGCGGAGGGGCACACCATATATTTT
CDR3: CASSEAEGHTIYF

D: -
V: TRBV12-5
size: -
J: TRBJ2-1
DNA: TGTGCTAGTGGTTTGGTACTAGGCAGGGGTTACGATGAGCAGTTCTTC
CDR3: CASGLVLGRGYDEQFF

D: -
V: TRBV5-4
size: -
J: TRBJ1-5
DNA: TGTGCCAGCAGCCCGGGACGCGGGGAGCCCCAGCATTTT
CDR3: CASSPGRGEPQHF

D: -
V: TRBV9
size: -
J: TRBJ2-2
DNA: TGTGCCAGCAGCGTAAACGGGGAGCTGTTTTTT
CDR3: CASSVNGELFF

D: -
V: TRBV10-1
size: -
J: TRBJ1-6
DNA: TGCGCCACCCTTAGGGACACCAATTCACCCCTCCACTTT
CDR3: CATLRDTNSPLHF

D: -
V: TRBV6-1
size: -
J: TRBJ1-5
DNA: TGTGCCAGCACCGTCAGATGGGCAGCTAATCAGCCCCAGCATTTT
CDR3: CASTVRWAANQPQHF

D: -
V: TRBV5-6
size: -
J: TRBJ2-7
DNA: TGTGCCAGCAGCCCCTCGCTAGGGGGAGGGGAGCAGTACTTC
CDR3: CASSPSLGGGEQYF

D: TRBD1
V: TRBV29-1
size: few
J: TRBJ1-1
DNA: TGCAGCGTTGTGAGGACAGGGGGAGCTTTCTTT
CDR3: CSVVRTGGAFF

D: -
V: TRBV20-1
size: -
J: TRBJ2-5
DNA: TGCAGTGCTAGATTGGGAGAGACCCAGTACTTC
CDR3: CSARLGETQYF

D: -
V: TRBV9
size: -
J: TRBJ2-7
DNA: TGTGCCAGCAGCGTAGCTATCGGGGAACACTACGAGCAGTACTTC
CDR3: CASSVAIGEHYEQYF

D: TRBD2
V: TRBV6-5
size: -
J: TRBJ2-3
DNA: TGTGCCAGCAGCCTCGGGGGGGCTTGGTATACGCAGTATTTT
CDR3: CASSLGGAWYTQYF